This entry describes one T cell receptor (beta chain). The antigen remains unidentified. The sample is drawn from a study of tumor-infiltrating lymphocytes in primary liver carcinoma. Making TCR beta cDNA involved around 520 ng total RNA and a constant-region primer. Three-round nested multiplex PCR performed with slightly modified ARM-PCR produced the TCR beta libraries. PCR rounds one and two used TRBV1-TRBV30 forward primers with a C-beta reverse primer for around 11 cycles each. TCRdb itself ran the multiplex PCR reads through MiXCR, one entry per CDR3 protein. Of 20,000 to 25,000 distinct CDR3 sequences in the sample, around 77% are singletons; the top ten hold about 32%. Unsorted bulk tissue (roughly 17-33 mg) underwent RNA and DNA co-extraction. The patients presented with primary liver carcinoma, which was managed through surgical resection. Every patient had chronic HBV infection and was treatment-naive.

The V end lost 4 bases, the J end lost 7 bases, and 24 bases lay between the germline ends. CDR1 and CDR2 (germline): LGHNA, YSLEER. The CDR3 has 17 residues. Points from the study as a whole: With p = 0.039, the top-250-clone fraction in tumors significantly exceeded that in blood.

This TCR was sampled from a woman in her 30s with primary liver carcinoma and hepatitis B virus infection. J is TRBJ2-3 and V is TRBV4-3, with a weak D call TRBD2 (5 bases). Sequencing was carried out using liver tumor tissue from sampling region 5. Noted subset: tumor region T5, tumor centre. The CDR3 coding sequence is TGCGCCAGCAGCCCCCGGGCGTGCGTGAGGGCGGGTAATACGCAGTATTTT. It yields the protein CASSPRACVRAGNTQYF.